The T cell receptor (beta chain) described here comes from a study of T cell repertoires in cytomegalovirus infection. Study-wide context: Based on public TCR beta signatures, there were indications of CMV infection and of a matching HLA type.

The sample holds many counts of this clonotype. Antigen specificity is unknown. TCRdb passed the reads through MiXCR, listing each CDR3 protein once. The sample shows approximately 600,000 distinct CDR3 sequences, 40% of them seen only once. Trimming removed 1 base at V and 2 bases at J, with 9 bases between. Germline V lookup: CDR1 SGHTA, CDR2 FQGNSA. The CDR3 consists of 15 residues. General study results and limits: CMV-specific TCR beta clonotypes restricted by HLA-C dominated the ex vivo response. Pooled public TCR beta family frequency picked out CMV carriers with the relevant HLA.

The specimen was cultured PBMCs, collected from culture after CMV antigen stimulation. The V and J genes are TRBV7-2 and TRBJ1-3; D perhaps matches TRBD1 (6 bases). This clonotype was obtained from a human donor in good health (CMV status not recorded). Some clones in this sample may be carry-over from other donors' samples. The CDR3 DNA reads TGTGCCAGCAGCTTAGGCGGGGGCGCTGGAAACACCATATATTTT. It codes for CASSLGGGAGNTIYF.